A selection of T cell receptor beta chains follows, all from one sample in a study of blood T cell repertoires in COVID-19. Only in-frame clones appear in the TCRdb table, and some are missing; sequencing was by immunoSEQ multiplex PCR. The profile shows 190,000 or so clones, 86% of them singletons. The sample was peripheral blood. These receptors all come from a woman in her twenties or thirties with active or convalescent COVID-19. CDR3s include the opening cysteine and the closing phenylalanine or tryptophan. Fields, in order: D gene, CDR3 length, V gene, clone size, J gene, CDR3 protein, CDR3 DNA. A D gene is named only where the DNA matches it firmly. Not all rows give a size; the values are once, few, many and, for expanded clones, a class.

d_call: -; cdr3_length: 16; v_call: TRBV4-1; clone_size: -; j_call: TRBJ1-2; cdr3_aa: CASSPDRDTSNYGYTF; cdr3_nt: TGCGCCAGCAGCCCAGATCGGGACACCTCTAACTATGGCTACACCTTC
d_call: TRBD1; cdr3_length: 15; v_call: TRBV28; clone_size: -; j_call: TRBJ1-3; cdr3_aa: CASSPTGVTGNTIYF; cdr3_nt: TGTGCCAGCAGTCCGACAGGGGTTACTGGAAACACCATATATTTT
d_call: -; cdr3_length: 14; v_call: TRBV27; clone_size: -; j_call: TRBJ1-2; cdr3_aa: CASSSGFDLYGYTF; cdr3_nt: TGTGCCAGCAGTTCGGGGTTCGACTTATATGGCTACACCTTC
d_call: TRBD1; cdr3_length: 15; v_call: TRBV19; clone_size: -; j_call: TRBJ1-2; cdr3_aa: CASSIGDRDIYGYTF; cdr3_nt: TGTGCCAGTAGTATCGGGGACAGGGACATCTATGGCTACACCTTC
d_call: TRBD2; cdr3_length: 15; v_call: TRBV19; clone_size: -; j_call: TRBJ2-1; cdr3_aa: CASSISGRSLVEQFF; cdr3_nt: TGTGCCAGTAGTATCAGCGGGAGGAGTCTTGTTGAGCAGTTCTTC
d_call: -; cdr3_length: 15; v_call: TRBV7-9; clone_size: -; j_call: TRBJ1-2; cdr3_aa: CASSLAQGIDYGYTF; cdr3_nt: TGTGCCAGCAGCTTAGCACAGGGAATTGACTATGGCTACACCTTC
d_call: -; cdr3_length: 15; v_call: TRBV4-2; clone_size: once; j_call: TRBJ1-1; cdr3_aa: CASSQDRGRNTEAFF; cdr3_nt: TGTGCCAGCAGCCAAGATCGTGGCCGGAACACTGAAGCTTTCTTT
d_call: -; cdr3_length: 15; v_call: TRBV27; clone_size: -; j_call: TRBJ2-7; cdr3_aa: CASSLRRLTSYEQYF; cdr3_nt: TGTGCCAGCAGTTTAAGGCGGCTTACGTCCTACGAGCAGTACTTC
d_call: -; cdr3_length: 13; v_call: TRBV12-3/TRBV12-4; clone_size: -; j_call: TRBJ1-5; cdr3_aa: CASSLIRGQPQHF; cdr3_nt: TGTGCCAGCAGTTTAATTCGGGGTCAGCCCCAGCATTTT
d_call: -; cdr3_length: 13; v_call: TRBV25-1; clone_size: -; j_call: TRBJ1-5; cdr3_aa: CASSEQGNQPQHF; cdr3_nt: TGTGCCAGCAGTGAACAGGGCAATCAGCCCCAGCATTTT
d_call: TRBD2; cdr3_length: 17; v_call: TRBV5-6; clone_size: -; j_call: TRBJ2-3; cdr3_aa: CASSLAGGRAAVDTQYF; cdr3_nt: TGTGCCAGCAGCTTGGCTGGCGGGAGGGCCGCGGTAGATACGCAGTATTTT
d_call: TRBD2; cdr3_length: 16; v_call: TRBV27; clone_size: -; j_call: TRBJ2-7; cdr3_aa: CASKTSGSPTSYEQYF; cdr3_nt: TGTGCCAGCAAGACTAGCGGGAGCCCCACCTCCTACGAGCAGTACTTC
d_call: -; cdr3_length: 14; v_call: TRBV12-5; clone_size: -; j_call: TRBJ1-1; cdr3_aa: CASGLVGEDTEAFF; cdr3_nt: TGTGCTAGTGGTTTGGTAGGGGAGGACACTGAAGCTTTCTTT
d_call: -; cdr3_length: 15; v_call: TRBV5-4; clone_size: -; j_call: TRBJ2-4; cdr3_aa: CASSIRELAKNIQYF; cdr3_nt: TGTGCCAGCAGCATACGGGAGTTAGCCAAAAACATTCAGTACTTC
d_call: -; cdr3_length: 13; v_call: TRBV6-5; clone_size: -; j_call: TRBJ2-3; cdr3_aa: CASTETGTDTQYF; cdr3_nt: TGTGCCAGCACGGAGACAGGCACAGATACGCAGTATTTT
d_call: -; cdr3_length: 13; v_call: TRBV7-2; clone_size: -; j_call: TRBJ2-5; cdr3_aa: CASRFGAKETQYF; cdr3_nt: TGTGCCAGCAGATTCGGAGCTAAGGAGACCCAGTACTTC
d_call: TRBD2; cdr3_length: 16; v_call: TRBV4-1; clone_size: few; j_call: TRBJ2-7; cdr3_aa: CASSHTGTSLSYEQYF; cdr3_nt: TGCGCCAGCAGCCACACCGGGACTAGCCTTTCCTACGAGCAGTACTTC
d_call: -; cdr3_length: 12; v_call: TRBV3-1/TRBV3-2; clone_size: -; j_call: TRBJ1-1; cdr3_aa: CASSPAGVEAFF; cdr3_nt: TGTGCCAGCAGCCCCGCAGGTGTTGAAGCTTTCTTT
d_call: -; cdr3_length: 14; v_call: TRBV14; clone_size: -; j_call: TRBJ2-1; cdr3_aa: CASSQDSPYNEQFF; cdr3_nt: TGTGCCAGCAGCCAAGATAGCCCCTACAATGAGCAGTTCTTC
d_call: -; cdr3_length: 14; v_call: TRBV18; clone_size: -; j_call: TRBJ1-2; cdr3_aa: CASSPGREGYGYTF; cdr3_nt: TGTGCCAGCTCACCGGGCAGGGAGGGCTATGGCTACACCTTC
d_call: TRBD1; cdr3_length: 16; v_call: TRBV14; clone_size: -; j_call: TRBJ2-1; cdr3_aa: CASSQDRGGPYNEQFF; cdr3_nt: TGTGCCAGCAGCCAAGATAGAGGGGGCCCCTACAATGAGCAGTTCTTC
d_call: TRBD2; cdr3_length: 16; v_call: TRBV19; clone_size: -; j_call: TRBJ2-3; cdr3_aa: CASSIGAGASWDTQYF; cdr3_nt: TGTGCCAGTAGTATTGGAGCGGGGGCTTCCTGGGATACGCAGTATTTT